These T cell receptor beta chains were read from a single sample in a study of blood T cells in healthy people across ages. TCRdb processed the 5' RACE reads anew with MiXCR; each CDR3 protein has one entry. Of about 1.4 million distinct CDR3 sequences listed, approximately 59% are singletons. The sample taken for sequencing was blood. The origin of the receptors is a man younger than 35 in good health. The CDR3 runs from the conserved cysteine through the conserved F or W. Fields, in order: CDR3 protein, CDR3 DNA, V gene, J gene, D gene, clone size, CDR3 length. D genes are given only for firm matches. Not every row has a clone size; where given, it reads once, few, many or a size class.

CSANRDTHEQFF	TGCAGTGCTAACAGGGACACACATGAGCAGTTCTTC	TRBV20-1	TRBJ2-1	-	-	12
CASSKATNEKLFF	TGTGCCAGCAGCAAAGCAACTAATGAAAAACTGTTTTTT	TRBV7-9	TRBJ1-4	-	few	13
CASSYGAPGQGAYSNQPQHF	TGTGCCAGCAGTTACGGGGCTCCGGGACAGGGGGCTTATAGCAATCAGCCCCAGCATTTT	TRBV6-5	TRBJ1-5	TRBD1	-	20
CSARDWRNNYGYTF	TGCAGTGCTAGAGATTGGCGGAATAACTATGGCTACACCTTC	TRBV20-1	TRBJ1-2	-	-	14
CASSSRTGGCTF	TGTGCCAGCAGCTCAAGGACAGGGGGTTGCACCTTC	TRBV12-3/TRBV12-4	TRBJ1-2	TRBD1	-	12
CASRPTGYNEQFF	TGTGCCAGCAGGCCCACCGGCTACAATGAGCAGTTCTTC	TRBV7-9	TRBJ2-1	-	-	13
CASSEGGEGETQYF	TGTGCCAGCAGTGAAGGAGGGGAGGGAGAGACCCAGTACTTC	TRBV25-1	TRBJ2-5	TRBD2	few	14
CASTAGPGGSYGYTF	TGTGCCAGCACCGCAGGGCCAGGGGGAAGTTATGGCTACACCTTC	TRBV2	TRBJ1-2	TRBD1	once	15
CSAALTAPETQYF	TGCAGCGCTGCCCTGACAGCCCCAGAGACCCAGTACTTC	TRBV29-1	TRBJ2-5	-	-	13
CASSLVSSGSSYEQYF	TGTGCCAGCAGCTTAGTTTCCTCAGGGAGCTCCTACGAGCAGTACTTC	TRBV7-6	TRBJ2-7	-	few	16
CSAERTSGGGTQYF	TGCAGTGCTGAGAGGACTAGCGGCGGGGGGACGCAGTATTTT	TRBV20-1	TRBJ2-3	TRBD2	-	14
CSVETGVGNTIYF	TGCAGCGTGGAGACAGGGGTTGGAAACACCATATATTTT	TRBV29-1	TRBJ1-3	TRBD1	-	13
CASSDRFDTGTDTQYF	TGTGCCAGCAGTGACCGATTCGACACAGGGACAGATACGCAGTATTTT	TRBV6-1	TRBJ2-3	-	-	16
CASNEGAADTQYF	TGTGCCAGCAACGAGGGAGCCGCAGATACGCAGTATTTT	TRBV27	TRBJ2-3	-	-	13
CASSYRASQPQHF	TGTGCCAGCAGTTACAGGGCTAGTCAGCCCCAGCATTTT	TRBV12-3/TRBV12-4	TRBJ1-5	-	-	13
CASSYAAPGETQYF	TGTGCCAGCAGTTACGCAGCTCCGGGTGAGACCCAGTACTTC	TRBV6-5	TRBJ2-5	-	-	14
CASSQEDGHFTDTQYF	TGCGCCAGCAGCCAAGAGGATGGACACTTCACAGATACGCAGTATTTT	TRBV4-3	TRBJ2-3	-	-	16
CASSLAVWGPETQYF	TGCGCCAGCAGCTTGGCCGTTTGGGGGCCAGAGACCCAGTACTTC	TRBV5-1	TRBJ2-5	-	-	15
CVSSHLVTGAYNEQFF	TGCGTCAGCAGCCATTTAGTCACAGGGGCGTACAATGAGCAGTTCTTC	TRBV4-1	TRBJ2-1	TRBD1	-	16
CASSQGTSGDVADTQYF	TGCGCCAGCAGCCAAGGGACTAGCGGGGATGTCGCAGATACGCAGTATTTT	TRBV4-3	TRBJ2-3	TRBD2	-	17
CASSQRGWTQYF	TGTGCCAGCAGCCAAAGGGGTTGGACCCAGTACTTC	TRBV3-1	TRBJ2-5	-	-	12
CASSSTASSTSAYF	TGTGCCAGCAGTTCCACCGCGAGCAGTACTTCTGCGTACTTC	TRBV27	TRBJ2-5	-	-	14
CSVARGGSDTQYF	TGCAGCGTCGCCCGGGGGGGTAGTGATACGCAGTATTTT	TRBV29-1	TRBJ2-3	TRBD2	once	13
CASSLIKGGTDTQYF	TGTGCCAGCAGCCTAATAAAGGGTGGCACAGATACGCAGTATTTT	TRBV7-9	TRBJ2-3	-	-	15
CASSDTRGGYTF	TGTGCCAGCAGCGACACGCGGGGCGGCTACACCTTC	TRBV5-4	TRBJ1-2	-	-	12
CASSSVRSGTGVDQPQHF	TGTGCCAGCAGTTCCGTCCGGTCCGGGACAGGGGTGGATCAGCCCCAGCATTTT	TRBV28	TRBJ1-5	TRBD1	-	18
CAGSQDWREPPTDTQYF	TGCGCCGGCAGCCAAGATTGGAGGGAGCCACCCACAGATACGCAGTATTTT	TRBV4-1	TRBJ2-3	-	-	17
CASSLWERKETQYF	TGTGCCAGCAGTTTGTGGGAGCGGAAAGAGACCCAGTACTTC	TRBV12-3/TRBV12-4	TRBJ2-5	-	few	14
CASSYPRGRTYF	TGTGCCAGCAGTTACCCCCGGGGGAGAACGTATTTT	TRBV6-2/TRBV6-3	TRBJ2-3	-	-	12
CSASSIPALEKLFF	TGCAGTGCTAGCAGTATCCCAGCGTTGGAAAAACTGTTTTTT	TRBV20-1	TRBJ1-4	-	-	14
CASSIQENQETQYF	TGCGCCAGCAGCATACAGGAGAATCAAGAGACCCAGTACTTC	TRBV5-1	TRBJ2-5	-	-	14
CASSDREANEQFF	TGTGCCAGCAGTGACCGGGAAGCAAATGAGCAGTTCTTC	TRBV6-4	TRBJ2-1	-	-	13
CSARDQEGLPHETQYF	TGCAGTGCTAGAGATCAGGAGGGGCTCCCTCACGAGACCCAGTACTTC	TRBV20-1	TRBJ2-5	-	few	16
CASSFSGAQGNEQFF	TGCGCCAGCAGCTTTAGTGGGGCGCAGGGCAATGAGCAGTTCTTC	TRBV5-1	TRBJ2-1	-	-	15
CASSPVDTDTQYF	TGTGCCAGCAGCCCCGTCGACACAGATACGCAGTATTTT	TRBV12-3/TRBV12-4	TRBJ2-3	-	-	13
CASSQPAGFTDTQYF	TGCGCCAGCAGCCAGCCAGCAGGGTTCACAGATACGCAGTATTTT	TRBV4-3	TRBJ2-3	-	-	15
CASSVTLTANEKLFF	TGTGCCAGCAGTGTCACCTTGACAGCTAATGAAAAACTGTTTTTT	TRBV6-1	TRBJ1-4	-	-	15
CASSFLPHSSYEQYF	TGTGCCAGCAGCTTTTTGCCCCATAGCTCCTACGAGCAGTACTTC	TRBV7-2	TRBJ2-7	-	few	15
CASSSTGFYNQPQHF	TGTGCCAGCAGTTCTACGGGGTTTTACAATCAGCCCCAGCATTTT	TRBV6-5	TRBJ1-5	-	-	15
CASSEGGIEQYF	TGCGCCAGCAGTGAAGGAGGGATTGAGCAGTACTTC	TRBV10-2	TRBJ2-7	-	-	12
CSARDLRTSGIDEQYF	TGCAGTGCTAGAGACTTGAGGACTAGCGGGATCGACGAGCAGTACTTC	TRBV20-1	TRBJ2-7	TRBD2	-	16
CASSQVGQGAFQPQHF	TGCGCCAGCAGCCAAGTAGGGCAGGGGGCTTTTCAGCCCCAGCATTTT	TRBV4-1	TRBJ1-5	TRBD1	-	16
CASSYDGDTQYF	TGTGCCAGCAGCTACGACGGAGATACGCAGTATTTT	TRBV11-1	TRBJ2-3	-	-	12
CASSYSQGNEQFF	TGTGCCAGCAGTTACTCCCAGGGGAATGAGCAGTTCTTC	TRBV6-6	TRBJ2-1	-	few	13